The clone carrying this T cell receptor beta chain was seen once. Its specificity is not known. The record originates from a study of T cells in tuberculosis. General study findings and limits: A GMM-specific repertoire classifier reached 80% to 90% accuracy, AUROC over 0.85.

Profiling relied on immunoSEQ multiplex PCR, and the TCRdb table lists in-frame clones only, not all of them. The data hold over 40,000 clones, with 95% observed a single time. The sequence was collected from a donor aged 10-29 years with latent tuberculosis or without tuberculosis infection. The material sequenced was PBMCs.

The CDR3 DNA sequence: TGTGCCAGCAGCCAAGGGACAGGGGATGTACAGCCCCAGCATTTT. This translates into CASSQGTGDVQPQHF. The gene calls are TRBV4-2 and TRBJ1-5; 9 nucleotides agree with TRBD1. In germline, CDR1 is LGHNA, CDR2 YNFKEQ. The CDR3 extends over 15 amino acids. The J segment lost 7 bases and the V segment lost 1 base, leaving 5 bases of the junction unmatched.